The 3 T cell receptor beta chains presented below share a single source sample, sequenced in a study of CD8+CD57+ T cells in acquired aplastic anemia. Investigators profiled TCR beta VDJ and CDR3 from genomic DNA template. TCRdb re-derived calls from the reads in MiXCR, one entry per CDR3 protein. Of 400,000 to 450,000 distinct CDR3 sequences in the sample, 65% to 75% were seen once. Sample: sorted CD4+, CD8+, or CD8+CD57+ T cells (not recorded which) from PBMCs. Receptors were obtained from a human donor in good health, serving as a control.

In regard to this clonotype: One junction end does not reproduce the germline sequence, and a read error may be involved. The rearrangement joins TRBV29-1 to TRBJ2-7; D gene ambiguous. This CDR3 contains 12 residues. Germline values: CDR1 SQVTM, CDR2 ANQGSEA. The CDR3 sequence is CSVGSATYEQYF. CDR3 DNA: TGCAGTGTTGGTAGTGCGACCTACGAGCAGTACTTC.

This clonotype was counted ten times or more. The V gene is TRBV6-1, the J gene TRBJ2-2; D unclear. The V gene lost 4 bases and the J gene lost 3 bases, with 6 bases spanning the gap. The CDR3 consists of 13 residues. Germline loops: CDR1 MNHNS, CDR2 SASEGT. The CDR3, as DNA: TGTGCCAGCAGTGGTCATTACACCGGGGAGCTGTTTTTT. Translated, it gives CASSGHYTGELFF.

This clonotype was observed a few times. The CDR3 loop reads CSVGGTDTQYF. CDR3 DNA: TGCAGCGTTGGAGGGACAGATACGCAGTATTTT. The V gene is TRBV29-1, the J gene TRBJ2-3; D may be TRBD2 (5 bases). Trimming removed 4 bases at V and 3 bases at J, with 5 bases between. Germline V gives CDR1 SQVTM, CDR2 ANQGSEA. This CDR3 spans 11 amino acids.